A single sample gave rise to the 27 T cell receptor beta chains below, sequenced in a study of T-cell memory formation after mild COVID-19. TCRdb recomputed calls from the 5' RACE reads with MiXCR, one row per CDR3 protein. The sample lists around 310,000 distinct CDR3 sequences, 20% to 25% seen once, with about 21% in the top ten. The sequenced sample was PBMCs or a T cell subset sorted from them (not recorded which). Receptors were obtained from a man between 18 and 29 years old who had mild COVID-19 (a few samples of this study predate the infection). Cell type and time point are not known.

The chain couples TRBV6-2 or TRBV6-3 to TRBJ2-1; D is undetermined. V lost 6 bases and J lost 2, with 14 bases in between. The CDR3 runs to 15 residues. Germline CDR1 reads MNHEY; CDR2 reads SVGEGT. CDR3 loop: CASSLRSRPYNEQFF. CDR3 nucleotide sequence: TGTGCCAGCAGCCTTCGGAGCAGGCCCTACAATGAGCAGTTCTTC.

The chain employs TRBV30 and TRBJ2-3, with TRBD1 matching 9 bases. The CDR3 loop spans 15 amino acids. CDR1 and CDR2 from the germline V gene are GTSNPN and SVGIG (reference sequence). The J segment lost 3 bases and the V segment lost 2 bases, leaving 6 bases of the junction unmatched. The CDR3 region has the DNA TGTGCCTGGAGTACCGGGACAGGGCGGACAGATACGCAGTATTTT. Translation: CAWSTGTGRTDTQYF.

Written as DNA, the CDR3 is TGTGCCAGCAGCTCAACCGGGGGTAACTATGGCTACACCTTC. It translates to CASSSTGGNYGYTF. The chain combines TRBV7-2 with TRBJ1-2; D is possibly TRBD1 (5 bases). The CDR3 is 14 amino acids. Germline V gene sequence: CDR1 SGHTA, CDR2 FQGNSA. Trimming left V 4 bases short and J 1 base short, with 10 bases between.

This clonotype was counted only a few times. The CDR3 sequence is CAISVGGGYTDTQYF. For the CDR3, the DNA is TGTGCCATCAGTGTTGGCGGGGGATACACAGATACGCAGTATTTT. The chain links TRBV10-3 to TRBJ2-3; 7 bases are a match to TRBD2. Germline values: CDR1 ENHRY, CDR2 SYGVKD. J lost 2 bases, V lost 4 bases, and 6 bases had no gene match. The CDR3 totals 15 residues.

This clonotype occurred a few times. The chain has TRBV18 and TRBJ2-1; 8 nucleotides align to TRBD2. The CDR3 length is 16 residues. The V and J ends lost 5 bases and 6 bases, in that order; junction bases with no gene match: 12. Germline values: CDR1 KGHSH, CDR2 LQKENI. CDR3: CASSGSGGPPLNEQFF. DNA of the CDR3: TGTGCCAGCTCAGGGAGCGGGGGTCCCCCCCTCAATGAGCAGTTCTTC. Combining the CDR3 with reference TRBV18 and TRBJ2-1 gives the whole variable domain NAGVMQNPRHLVRRRGQEARLRCSPMKGHSHVYWYRQLPEEGLKFMVYLQKENIIDESGMPKERFSAEFPKEGPSILRIQQVVRGDSAAYFCASSGSGGPPLNEQFFGPGTRLTVL.

This clonotype occurred a few times. The rearrangement joins TRBV5-1 to TRBJ2-1; D possibly corresponds to TRBD2 (5 bases). V lost 4 bases and J lost 2, with 16 bases in between. The CDR3 spans 16 residues. Germline loops: CDR1 SGHRS, CDR2 YFSETQ. The DNA for the CDR3 is TGCGCCAGCAGCCCTAGCTTGGTACAGACCTACAATGAGCAGTTCTTC. It yields the protein CASSPSLVQTYNEQFF.

This clonotype appeared a few times. This chain uses TRBV4-3 with TRBJ2-3; 13 bases align to TRBD2. Germline trimming cut 3 bases from V and 6 bases from J; bases unmatched to any gene: 9. This CDR3 has 17 amino acids. CDR1 LGHNA and CDR2 YSLEER come from the germline V gene. CDR3 coding DNA: TGCGCCAGCAGCCAGCCAGGACTAGCGGGGGAGCTCGATACGCAGTATTTT. Its protein is CASSQPGLAGELDTQYF.

The V call is TRBV28, the J call TRBJ2-3; 8 bases fit TRBD2. This CDR3 is built from 12 residues. In germline, CDR1 is MDHEN, CDR2 SYDVKM. Trimming at V came to 11 bases and at J to 2 bases, leaving 3 bases not matched to a gene. CDR3 sequence reads: CAGSGDTDTQYF. In DNA form, the CDR3 reads TGTGCCGGTAGCGGGGACACAGATACGCAGTATTTT.

This clonotype occurred a few times. This sequence joins TRBV6-5 and TRBJ1-2; TRBD1 aligns across 10 bases. This CDR3 has 16 residues. The V segment lost 2 bases and the J segment 8 bases; nucleotides outside the gene matches: 11. Germline-derived CDR1 and CDR2 are MNHEY and SVGAGI. CDR3 residues: CASSYVTTGGFLGYTF. CDR3 in DNA: TGTGCCAGCAGTTACGTTACGACAGGGGGCTTCTTAGGCTACACCTTC.

The V call is TRBV6-5, the J call TRBJ2-3; D not certain. This CDR3 has 16 amino acids. From germline, CDR1 is MNHEY and CDR2 SVGAGI. V lost 6 bases and J 4 bases, leaving 20 bases between the germline ends. The CDR3, as DNA: TGTGCCAGCAGCCGCCGGGCGCATCCTCCACCAGATACGCAGTATTTT. Its protein product is CASSRRAHPPPDTQYF.

The V call is TRBV6-5, the J call TRBJ2-7; D is possibly TRBD1 or TRBD2 (5 bases each). Trimming took off 6 bases at V and 0 bases at J, with 12 bases between the two ends. Germline V lookup: CDR1 MNHEY, CDR2 SVGAGI. CDR3 length: 14 residues. The CDR3 DNA is TGTGCCAGCAGCCGGGACCTGGCCTCCTACGAGCAGTACTTC. Translating gives CASSRDLASYEQYF.

This clonotype was counted only a few times. The rearrangement uses TRBV11-2 and TRBJ2-3, with 7 bases matching TRBD1. The CDR3 runs 16 residues. The junction had 10 bases not matched to a gene; V was cut back by 5 bases and J by 2 bases. The V gene's germline CDR1 is SGHAT and CDR2 FQNNGV. The CDR3 bases are TGTGCCAGCAGCACCGGACAGGTGATGAACACAGATACGCAGTATTTT. Its protein product is CASSTGQVMNTDTQYF.

The chain uses TRBV5-8 and TRBJ2-5; D is uncertain. Deletions cut 7 bases from V and 5 bases from J, with 15 bases between. This CDR3 has 13 amino acids. Per germline, CDR1 SGHTS and CDR2 YDEGEE. The CDR3 DNA is TGTGCCAGCTCTCGAGCTCTGGGGGAGACCCAGTACTTC. Protein: CASSRALGETQYF.

The gene calls are TRBV4-3 and TRBJ2-5; D possibly corresponds to TRBD2 (6 bases). V was pared by 1 base and J by 3 bases, with 12 bases between. The CDR3 is 15 residues long. Germline V gene sequence: CDR1 LGHNA, CDR2 YSLEER. The CDR3 sequence: CASSQGRPGEETQYF. CDR3 bases: TGCGCCAGCAGCCAAGGACGCCCGGGGGAAGAGACCCAGTACTTC.

The chain recombines TRBV12-3 or TRBV12-4 with TRBJ1-5; possibly TRBD1 for D (5 bases). The CDR3 totals 15 residues. V shed 2 bases and J shed 4 bases, with 12 bases lying between them. CDR3 sequence (DNA): TGTGCCAGCAGTTTAACGGGGCCAGGTAATCAGCCCCAGCATTTT. Its translation: CASSLTGPGNQPQHF.

Many counts were recorded for this clonotype. This chain connects TRBV5-1 to TRBJ2-1, with 9 positions matching TRBD2. This CDR3 comprises 14 residues. The V segment lost 6 bases and the J segment 5 bases; nucleotides outside the gene matches: 6. The germline gives CDR1 SGHRS, CDR2 YFSETQ. Here the CDR3 DNA reads TGCGCCAGCAAGGGCGGGGGGGCCGACAATGAGCAGTTCTTC. Translation: CASKGGGADNEQFF.

This chain connects TRBV5-1 to TRBJ1-1; D may be TRBD1 (5 bases). Germline CDR1 SGHRS, CDR2 YFSETQ. V was pared by 4 bases and J by 5 bases, with 18 bases between. This CDR3 has 15 amino acids. CDR3 in amino acids: CASSHGTRDGTEAFF. The DNA of the CDR3 is TGCGCCAGCAGCCACGGGACTCGAGATGGTACTGAAGCTTTCTTT.

In this sample, this clonotype turned up many times. CDR3 in DNA: TGTGCCAGCAGTTCAGGGGCAAATTCACCCCTCCACTTT. This translates into CASSSGANSPLHF. The rearrangement uses TRBV6-6 and TRBJ1-6; maybe TRBD1 (6 bases). Looked up from germline, CDR1 is MNHNY and CDR2 is SVGAGI (reference sequence). V lost 4 bases, J lost 7 bases, and 8 bases lay in between. The CDR3 runs 13 residues.

This clonotype was detected a few times. The chain carries TRBV6-1 and TRBJ1-6; no firm D call. This CDR3 has 14 amino acids. The germline V gene encodes CDR1 MNHNS and CDR2 SASEGT. V lost 3 bases and J lost 6, with 9 bases in between. In DNA form, the CDR3 reads TGTGCCAGCAGTGAGTTCGGAACTAATTCACCCCTCCACTTT. Translation: CASSEFGTNSPLHF.

The rearrangement joins TRBV7-9 to TRBJ2-7; D tentatively fits TRBD1 or TRBD2 (6 bases each). The ends were cut back, 2 bases at V and 3 bases at J, with 14 bases in the middle. This CDR3 has 15 amino acids. Germline V gene data show CDR1 as SEHNR and CDR2 as FQNEAQ (reference sequence). For the CDR3, the DNA is TGTGCCAGCAGCTTACGCAGGGGACTCCTCTACGAGCAGTACTTC. Protein sequence: CASSLRRGLLYEQYF.

The chain couples TRBV28 to TRBJ2-2; D is unclear. This CDR3 is built from 14 residues. Germline V gene lookup returns CDR1 MDHEN and CDR2 SYDVKM. Trimming removed 3 bases at V and 1 base at J, with 6 bases between. Here the CDR3 DNA reads TGTGCCAGCAGTTTCGTGGGGAACACCGGGGAGCTGTTTTTT. This gives the protein CASSFVGNTGELFF.

Only a few counts were recorded for this clonotype. The rearrangement links TRBV6-5 to TRBJ2-7, with D possibly TRBD1 on 6 matching bases. V gave up 0 bases and J gave up 0 bases, with 9 bases separating them. This CDR3 comprises 15 residues. Germline CDR1 reads MNHEY; CDR2 reads SVGAGI. CDR3 protein: CASSYSTGLSYEQYF. CDR3 DNA sequence: TGTGCCAGCAGTTACTCGACAGGCCTCTCCTACGAGCAGTACTTC.

This clonotype appeared a few times. This rearrangement joins TRBV27 to TRBJ1-1; 7 bases map to TRBD1. Trimming at V came to 6 bases and at J to 1 base, leaving 11 bases not matched to a gene. The CDR3 runs to 16 residues. Germline values: CDR1 MNHEY, CDR2 SMNVEV (reference sequence). In nucleotides, the CDR3 is TGTGCCAGCAGCCCCGCCCGCCGGGACAGGAACACTGAAGCTTTCTTT. It translates to CASSPARRDRNTEAFF.

The V call is TRBV9, the J call TRBJ2-3, with a weak D call TRBD1 (7 bases). This CDR3 comprises 16 residues. Trimming removed 4 bases from V and 0 bases from J, with 15 bases in between. The V gene's germline CDR1 is SGDLS and CDR2 YYNGEE. The CDR3 loop is CASSQGGRYSTDTQYF. CDR3 coding DNA: TGTGCCAGCAGCCAGGGGGGCAGGTATAGCACAGATACGCAGTATTTT.

At least ten counts were recorded for this clonotype. The chain is built from TRBV4-3 and TRBJ2-3; no definite D call. Deletions cut 5 bases from V and 5 bases from J, with 11 bases between. The CDR3 totals 13 residues. From germline, CDR1 is LGHNA and CDR2 YSLEER. CDR3 in DNA: TGCGCCAGCAGCGATGGGCACGGAGATACGCAGTATTTT. Encoded protein: CASSDGHGDTQYF.

In its sample, this clonotype was seen a few times. V gene TRBV20-1 combines with J gene TRBJ1-6; no clear D gene. Germline V lookup: CDR1 DFQATT, CDR2 SNEGSKA (reference sequence). V lost 5 bases and J 7 bases, leaving 15 bases between the germline ends. The CDR3 is 14 residues long. CDR3 loop: CSAPRPGRNSPLHF. As DNA, the CDR3 is TGCAGTGCTCCGCGCCCGGGGAGGAATTCACCCCTCCACTTT.

This clonotype was detected a few times. V is TRBV20-1 and J is TRBJ1-4; perhaps TRBD1 as D (6 bases). The CDR3 loop spans 14 amino acids. Germline V CDR1 and CDR2: DFQATT, SNEGSKA (reference sequence). V shed 0 bases and J shed 5 bases, with 10 bases lying between them. CDR3 sequence: CSARDPRGNEKLFF. The CDR3 region has the DNA TGCAGTGCTAGAGATCCGAGGGGGAATGAAAAACTGTTTTTT.